The 31 T cell receptor beta chains in this list originate from one sample, sequenced in a study of blood T cell repertoires in COVID-19 (dated by TCRdb to the early 2020s). The receptor library was made with the immunoSEQ multiplex PCR assay. TCRdb stores this immuneACCESS table with in-frame sequences only. Part of the clones is absent; in the studies checked, under half of the shortfall reflects unresolved V genes, and no reason is known for the rest. In all, the sample holds about 120,000 clones, and about 83% of those were seen once. Of the sample, around 2.1% is held by the ten largest clones. Specimen: peripheral blood. Receptor source: a woman between 50 and 59 years old with acute or convalescent COVID-19.

V and J are TRBV7-2 and TRBJ1-5; 11 bases map to TRBD1. V lost 5 bases and J lost 7; bases outside the gene matches: 7. The CDR3 is 15 residues long. The germline V gene has CDR1 SGHTA and CDR2 FQGNSA. The CDR3 DNA reads TGTGCCAGCAGCCCGGACAGGGGGCCAAGGCAGCCCCAGCATTTT. Its translation is CASSPDRGPRQPQHF.

V and J are TRBV14 and TRBJ2-1; D is perhaps TRBD1 (5 bases). The V gene's germline CDR1 is SGHDN and CDR2 FVKESK. V was pared by 4 bases and J by 1 base, with 11 bases between. This CDR3 region has 15 residues. CDR3 sequence: CASSLIDRSYNEQFF. CDR3 DNA: TGTGCCAGCAGCCTCATCGACAGATCCTACAATGAGCAGTTCTTC.

The chain joins TRBV19 to TRBJ2-1; D perhaps matches TRBD2 (6 bases). Trimming took 4 bases from V and 7 from J, leaving 14 bases between them. The CDR3 is made up of 14 amino acids. Germline loops: CDR1 LNHDA, CDR2 SQIVND (reference sequence). This CDR3 is CASSTGLGGNEQFF. CDR3 sequence (DNA): TGTGCCAGTAGTACGGGACTGGGGGGAAATGAGCAGTTCTTC.

The chain couples TRBV19 to TRBJ1-1; 7 positions agree with TRBD1. Germline CDR1 reads LNHDA; CDR2 reads SQIVND (reference sequence). J lost 11 bases, V lost 5 bases, and 11 bases had no gene match. The CDR3 consists of 13 residues. The CDR3, as DNA: TGTGCCAGTAGTCCGTGGACAGGTGATTCGGCTTTCTTT. It codes for CASSPWTGDSAFF. The full variable domain, its missing parts supplied by reference TRBV19 and TRBJ1-1, is DGGITQSPKYLFRKEGQNVTLSCEQNLNHDAMYWYRQDPGQGLRLIYYSQIVNDFQKGDIAEGYSVSREKKESFPLTVTSAQKNPTAFYLCASSPWTGDSAFFGQGTRLTVV.

This chain uses TRBV19 with TRBJ1-5; D gene ambiguous. V dropped 5 bases and J dropped 0 bases, with 11 bases sitting between them. CDR3 size: 15 residues. CDR1 and CDR2 from the germline V gene are LNHDA and SQIVND (reference sequence). CDR3 protein: CASSPGRFSNQPQHF. In DNA, the CDR3 is TGTGCCAGTAGTCCGGGGAGGTTTAGCAATCAGCCCCAGCATTTT.

The chain is built from TRBV27 and TRBJ1-2; tentative D call: TRBD1 (5 bases). CDR1 and CDR2 from the germline V gene are MNHEY and SMNVEV (reference sequence). The CDR3 covers 14 residues. Between the trimmed V and J ends, which lost 2 bases and 7 bases, there was a span of 14 bases. In DNA, the CDR3 is TGTGCCAGCAGTTTACAGGGCTATTTGGGTGGCTACACCTTC. This codes for CASSLQGYLGGYTF.

The chain links TRBV24-1 to TRBJ2-5, with D possibly TRBD1 on 5 matching bases. The V and J ends lost 4 bases and 4 bases respectively, with 18 bases between them. CDR1 is KGHDR, CDR2 SFDVKD, per germline. There are 16 residues in the CDR3. The CDR3 DNA is TGTGCCACCAGTGACCCTAAGACAGCCTCAGCAGAGACCCAGTACTTC. Translating it yields CATSDPKTASAETQYF.

The sample holds one count of this clone. This chain links TRBV5-1 with TRBJ2-3; TRBD2 aligns across 9 bases. V shed 0 bases, J shed 1 base, and the junction held 6 bases outside the gene matches. In germline, CDR1 is SGHRS, CDR2 YFSETQ. This CDR3 is 17 amino acids long. CDR3 sequence (DNA): TGCGCCAGCAGCTTGGTTCGGACTAGCGATTGCACAGATACGCAGTATTTT. Translated, it gives CASSLVRTSDCTDTQYF.

This sequence joins TRBV2 and TRBJ2-7; D may be TRBD2 (6 bases). Germline lookup yields CDR1 SNHLY and CDR2 FYNNEI. The CDR3 contains 14 residues. The germline V and J ends were trimmed by 4 bases and 4 bases, with 14 bases remaining between them. The CDR3 region is CASSAEGGGYEQYF. In DNA form, the CDR3 reads TGTGCCAGCAGTGCCGAGGGTGGAGGGTACGAGCAGTACTTC.

The CDR3 sequence is CATRGPYSNQPQHF. The CDR3 bases are TGTGCCACCCGTGGGCCTTATAGCAATCAGCCCCAGCATTTT. This chain uses TRBV24-1 with TRBJ1-5; no clear D gene. There are 14 residues in the CDR3. The V gene lost 9 bases and the J gene lost 0 bases, with 11 bases spanning the gap. Germline V gene sequence: CDR1 KGHDR, CDR2 SFDVKD.

The chain combines TRBV19 with TRBJ2-1; D not certain. The germline gives CDR1 LNHDA, CDR2 SQIVND (reference sequence). CDR3 size: 12 residues. Trimming removed 6 bases at V and 7 bases at J, with 10 bases between. This CDR3 is CASSTLWNEQFF. CDR3 bases: TGTGCCAGTAGCACACTATGGAATGAGCAGTTCTTC.

This clone was observed a few times. The chain has TRBV9 and TRBJ2-7; a weak D match, TRBD2 (5 bases). This CDR3 spans 15 amino acids. The V end lost 4 bases, the J end lost 2 bases, and 16 bases lay between the germline ends. Germline CDR1 and CDR2: SGDLS and YYNGEE. The CDR3 here is CASSPLGLGTYEQYF. The CDR3 coding sequence is TGTGCCAGCAGCCCACTAGGATTGGGGACCTACGAGCAGTACTTC. Full variable domain (rest looked up from reference TRBV9 and TRBJ2-7): DSGVTQTPKHLITATGQRVTLRCSPRSGDLSVYWYQQSLDQGLQFLIQYYNGEERAKGNILERFSAQQFPDLHSELNLSSLELGDSALYFCASSPLGLGTYEQYFGPGTRLTVT.

The rearrangement links TRBV10-3 to TRBJ1-2, with 11 bases that match TRBD1. The CDR3 covers 15 residues. Losses at the gene ends were 7 bases for V and 2 bases for J; bases not matched to a gene: 6. The germline CDR1 and CDR2 sequences are ENHRY and SYGVKD. The CDR3 DNA reads as TGTGCCATCAACCTAGGACAGGGGGCAAACTATGGCTACACCTTC. Encoded protein: CAINLGQGANYGYTF.

This chain uses TRBV27 with TRBJ2-3, with 7 nucleotides matching TRBD2. Germline lookup yields CDR1 MNHEY and CDR2 SMNVEV (reference sequence). The CDR3 consists of 12 residues. Germline trimming cut 6 bases from V and 6 bases from J; bases unmatched to any gene: 3. DNA of the CDR3: TGTGCCAGCAGGGAGGGAGGGGATACGCAGTATTTT. Translation gives CASREGGDTQYF.

This chain joins TRBV6-2 or TRBV6-3 and TRBJ2-7; the match to TRBD1 covers 9 bases. This CDR3 region has 15 residues. CDR1 and CDR2 (germline): MNHEY, SVGEGT. Losses at the gene ends were 7 bases for V and 4 bases for J; bases not matched to a gene: 11. The CDR3 is CASTPLQGASYEQYF. The CDR3 region has the DNA TGTGCCAGCACCCCTTTACAGGGGGCATCGTACGAGCAGTACTTC.

The chain couples TRBV5-4 to TRBJ2-3; D may be TRBD1 (5 bases). Per germline, CDR1 SGHNT and CDR2 YYREEE (reference sequence). V was clipped by 4 bases and J by 4 bases, with 16 bases between them. CDR3 length: 15 residues. The CDR3 DNA sequence: TGTGCCAGCAGCCCGGCCAGGGTTGGGGCAGATACGCAGTATTTT. Amino acids: CASSPARVGADTQYF.

The rearrangement links TRBV12-3 or TRBV12-4 to TRBJ2-3, with D perhaps matching TRBD2 (6 bases). The CDR3 is 12 amino acids. V lost 7 bases and J lost 8, with 13 bases in between. CDR3 amino acids: CASTPGVGTQYF. Written as DNA, the CDR3 is TGTGCCAGCACCCCGGGAGTTGGTACGCAGTATTTT.

V and J are TRBV5-6 and TRBJ1-6; TRBD1 is a possible D gene (6 bases). V gave up 4 bases and J gave up 7 bases, with 12 bases separating them. CDR3 length equals 14 residues. Germline V gene lookup returns CDR1 SGHDT and CDR2 YYEEEE. CDR3: CASSEGDGNSPLHF. For the CDR3, the DNA is TGTGCCAGCAGCGAGGGGGATGGAAATTCACCCCTCCACTTT.

The rearrangement uses TRBV19 and TRBJ1-1, with TRBD1 as a possible D gene (6 bases). Deletions cut 0 bases from V and 11 bases from J, with 10 bases between. The CDR3 spans 12 residues. CDR1 and CDR2 (germline): LNHDA, SQIVND (reference sequence). The DNA for the CDR3 is TGTGCCAGTAGTATAGACCACAGGGTGGCTTTCTTT. It is translated as CASSIDHRVAFF.

The V gene is TRBV19, the J gene TRBJ1-2; 11 positions match TRBD1. The junction had 4 bases not matched to a gene; V was cut back by 0 bases and J by 4 bases. The CDR3 covers 16 residues. Germline CDR1 is LNHDA and CDR2 is SQIVND (reference sequence). CDR3 sequence: CASSIEPGQGGYGYTF. CDR3 nucleotide sequence: TGTGCCAGTAGTATAGAACCGGGACAGGGGGGCTATGGCTACACCTTC. The full variable domain, in which reference TRBV19 and TRBJ1-2 provide the parts outside the CDR3, is DGGITQSPKYLFRKEGQNVTLSCEQNLNHDAMYWYRQDPGQGLRLIYYSQIVNDFQKGDIAEGYSVSREKKESFPLTVTSAQKNPTAFYLCASSIEPGQGGYGYTFGSGTRLTVV.

The chain uses TRBV13 and TRBJ2-7; D unresolved. The CDR3 is 13 residues long. Germline loops: CDR1 PRHDT, CDR2 FYEKMQ (reference sequence). V shed 0 bases and J shed 0 bases, with 3 bases lying between them. The CDR3 loop is CASSLGLSYEQYF. CDR3 nucleotide sequence: TGTGCCAGCAGCTTAGGACTCTCCTACGAGCAGTACTTC.

V is TRBV7-2 and J is TRBJ1-6; D gene uncertain. CDR1 and CDR2 from the germline V gene are SGHTA and FQGNSA. The CDR3 consists of 15 residues. Trimming took off 5 bases at V and 2 bases at J, with 10 bases between the two ends. The CDR3 spells CASSRGRAYNSPLHF. CDR3 bases: TGTGCCAGCAGCCGGGGTCGGGCCTATAATTCACCCCTCCACTTT.

The chain employs TRBV29-1 and TRBJ1-1; possibly TRBD1 for D (6 bases). The CDR3 contains 13 residues. Germline lookup yields CDR1 SQVTM and CDR2 ANQGSEA. Trimming cost V 6 bases and J 0 bases, with 11 bases left between them. The CDR3 region has the DNA TGCAGCGTCGGTGGACAGCTGAACACTGAAGCTTTCTTT. Translating gives CSVGGQLNTEAFF.

A word on this clone: One end of the junction fails to match germline, which may point to a read error. This sequence joins TRBV19 and TRBJ1-4; D ambiguous. The CDR3 has 11 residues. Germline V gene lookup returns CDR1 LNHDA and CDR2 SQIVND (reference sequence). The CDR3 loop reads CASTEVGRAIF. CDR3 in DNA: TGTGCCAGTACTGAGGTAGGCCGCGCGATTTTT. Supplemented by reference TRBV19 and TRBJ1-4, the full variable domain reads DGGITQSPKYLFRKEGQNVTLSCEQNLNHDAMYWYRQDPGQGLRLIYYSQIVNDFQKGDIAEGYSVSREKKESFPLTVTSAQKNPTAFYLCASTEVGRAIFGSGTQLSVL.

This clone has only a few counts. The chain couples TRBV5-4 to TRBJ2-3; D gene uncertain. Germline V gene lookup returns CDR1 SGHNT and CDR2 YYREEE (reference sequence). Trimming cost V 3 bases and J 5 bases, with 7 bases left between them. The CDR3 spans 12 residues. Here the CDR3 DNA reads TGTGCCAGCAGCTACCTATTAGATACGCAGTATTTT. This sequence encodes CASSYLLDTQYF.

The V call is TRBV12-3 or TRBV12-4, the J call TRBJ1-1, with 11 bases fitting TRBD1. Losses at the gene ends were 5 bases for V and 9 bases for J; bases not matched to a gene: 5. The CDR3 runs to 13 residues. CDR3 loop: CASSDWTGGKAFF. Written as DNA, the CDR3 is TGTGCCAGCAGTGACTGGACAGGGGGCAAAGCTTTCTTT.

The chain combines TRBV11-2 with TRBJ1-5; D uncertain. CDR3 length equals 15 residues. Trimming removed 1 base at V and 0 bases at J, with 7 bases between. From germline, CDR1 is SGHAT and CDR2 FQNNGV. The CDR3 is CASSLGGYSNQPQHF. In DNA form, the CDR3 reads TGTGCCAGCAGCTTAGGCGGTTATAGCAATCAGCCCCAGCATTTT.

This clone was seen only a few times. J is TRBJ1-2 and V is TRBV19, with a tentative D call TRBD1 (6 bases). The CDR3 is made up of 14 amino acids. The ends were cut back, 6 bases at V and 8 bases at J, with 19 bases in the middle. Germline CDR1 LNHDA, CDR2 SQIVND (reference sequence). The CDR3 loop reads CASRVQGGLAGYTF. CDR3 bases: TGTGCCAGTAGGGTACAGGGTGGATTAGCCGGCTACACCTTC.

This chain links TRBV7-9 with TRBJ2-2; 10 bases agree with TRBD1. Trimming removed 2 bases from V and 3 bases from J; junction bases left unmatched: 6. This CDR3 region has 17 residues. The V gene's germline CDR1 is SEHNR and CDR2 FQNEAQ (reference sequence). CDR3 sequence (DNA): TGTGCCAGCAGCTTAATAGGACAGGGGGTTGACACCGGGGAGCTGTTTTTT. This codes for CASSLIGQGVDTGELFF.

The rearrangement links TRBV11-2 to TRBJ1-2; TRBD1 matches at 7 bases. The CDR3 is 15 residues long. From germline, CDR1 is SGHAT and CDR2 FQNNGV. Losses at the gene ends were 5 bases for V and 4 bases for J; bases not matched to a gene: 10. DNA of the CDR3: TGTGCCAGCAGCCCTCAGGGGGGCGCCCCCTATGGCTACACCTTC. This codes for CASSPQGGAPYGYTF.

The chain links TRBV5-1 to TRBJ1-3; 8 positions agree with TRBD1. V trimming: 4 bases; J trimming: 4 bases; junction bases outside the gene matches: 10. CDR3 length equals 16 residues. Germline V gene sequence: CDR1 SGHRS, CDR2 YFSETQ. CDR3 DNA sequence: TGCGCCAGCAGCCTGGGGACAGGTTCTTTGGGAAACACCATATATTTT. It codes for CASSLGTGSLGNTIYF.